This TCR beta chain was observed in a study of cytomegalovirus exposure and HLA in healthy donors. Study-level background: Approximately 180 million T cells yielded 100 million or so unique TCR beta sequences in earlier analysis.

Turning to this clone: Its specificity is not known.

PCR primers comprised 60 Vbeta and 13 Jbeta primers. Generated by immunoSEQ multiplex PCR, the TCRdb table keeps only in-frame clones and is missing some. Its clone listing holds about 35,000 clones. Germline assignment: CDR1 LNHDA and CDR2 SQIVND (reference sequence). This CDR3 contains 13 residues. Study conclusions and caveats: Presence/absence analyses supposed approximately even sequencing depth among donors. Previously analyzed data showed that most TCR beta V segments were productive at a frequency of about 87% or about 30%. It has been reported that TCR beta sequences accurately predicted the HLA-A and HLA-B alleles of most subjects.

Sequenced material: PBMCs. The receptor was derived from a woman in her 40s in good health and CMV-seropositive. V and J are TRBV19 and TRBJ2-5; 8 nucleotides match TRBD1. The tail of the sequence fits TRBJ2-7 better, so the J call may be wrong. CDR3 DNA: TGTGCCAGTAGTGACAGGGGATCCTACGAGCAGTACTTC. It is translated as CASSDRGSYEQYF.